This T cell receptor beta chain was found in a study of T cell repertoires in cytomegalovirus infection. Study information: CMV epitopes used comprised recently identified HLA-C-restricted ones and well-studied HLA-B-restricted ones. Matching HLA type, along with CMV infection, was indicated by public TCR beta signatures. General observations from the study: Pooled public TCR beta family frequency picked out CMV carriers with the relevant HLA. Dominating the ex vivo response were HLA-C-restricted CMV-specific TCR beta clonotypes.

This clonotype was picked up a small number of times. Its antigen is still unknown. CDR1 is ENHRY, CDR2 SYGVKD, per germline. Trimming stripped 11 bases from V and 6 bases from J, with 12 bases between. The CDR3 contains 11 residues. Each CDR3 protein is one row after TCRdb ran MiXCR on the reads. The data hold roughly 310,000 distinct CDR3 sequences, with around 29% observed a single time. V is TRBV10-3 and J is TRBJ2-3; D unresolved. The TCR was taken from a human donor in good health (CMV status not recorded). Some clones in this sample may be carry-over from other donors' samples. The material was cultured PBMCs, obtained from culture after CMV antigen stimulation. The CDR3 DNA reads TGTGCCGCCGGAGTGTCGGATACGCAGTATTTT. Amino acids: CAAGVSDTQYF.